This TCR beta chain is from a study of spatial heterogeneity in lung cancer. Overall study context: Detected beta-chain sequences consistently exceeded alpha-chain sequences.

Study-level results: Ubiquitous expanded tumor TCRs appeared in blood more at resection than follow-up.

This CDR3 has 14 amino acids. CDR1 and CDR2 (germline): DFQATT, SNEGSKA (reference sequence). V was clipped by 8 bases and J by 3 bases, with 17 bases between them. The time point is: sample taken at primary tumor resection. Whole RNA obtained from tumor, nontumor lung or frozen PBMC underwent sequencing without sorting. Notes on this clonotype: Its antigen is unidentified.

Individually, TCR cDNA molecules were each labelled with a unique molecular identifier. Each CDR3 protein is one row after TCRdb ran MiXCR on the 5' RACE reads. The sample lists over 75,000 distinct CDR3 sequences; approximately 20% were seen once. This sequence joins TRBV20-1 and TRBJ2-1; D not resolved. The material sequenced was PBMCs, taken at surgery. The TCR was taken from a male donor with early-stage non-small cell lung cancer. The CDR3 sequence: CSPQAPQLYNEQFF. The CDR3 DNA reads TGCAGTCCCCAGGCCCCGCAACTCTACAATGAGCAGTTCTTC.